These 14 T cell receptor beta chains originate from one sample sequenced in a study of radiotherapy plus CTLA-4 blockade in lung cancer. The data were produced by immunoSEQ multiplex PCR, yet TCRdb's version contains in-frame clones alone and is incomplete. Of 80,000 or so clones listed, roughly 79% are singletons. Material: peripheral blood, obtained from a patient treated with radiotherapy plus ipilimumab. Receptors originate from a human donor with non-small cell lung cancer whose response to radiotherapy plus ipilimumab could not be evaluated. Some clones in this sample may be carry-over from other donors' samples.

The chain carries TRBV29-1 and TRBJ1-1; 7 bases line up with TRBD1. Unmatched junction bases numbered 2, after V lost 7 bases and J lost 0 bases. Per germline, CDR1 SQVTM and CDR2 ANQGSEA. The CDR3 is 12 residues long. This chain's CDR3 is CSGTGVNTEAFF. The CDR3 DNA follows: TGCAGCGGGACAGGAGTGAACACTGAAGCTTTCTTT. Full variable domain (outside the CDR3, taken from reference TRBV29-1 and TRBJ1-1): SAVISQKPSRDICQRGTSLTIQCQVDSQVTMMFWYRQQPGQSLTLIATANQGSEATYESGFVIDKFPISRPNLTFSTLTVSNMSPEDSSIYLCSGTGVNTEAFFGQGTRLTVV.

Notes on this clone: This sample also contains other DNA sequences that code for the same CDR3. This chain uses TRBV5-1 with TRBJ1-4, with D possibly being TRBD1 (5 bases). V lost 0 bases and J lost 0, with 9 bases in between. Germline assignment: CDR1 SGHRS and CDR2 YFSETQ. The CDR3 covers 16 residues. CDR3 coding DNA: TGCGCCAGCAGCTTGGGGGGCGGTGCAACTAATGAAAAACTGTTTTTT. Its translation is CASSLGGGATNEKLFF. The complete variable domain, with remaining parts taken from reference TRBV5-1 and TRBJ1-4, reads KAGVTQTPRYLIKTRGQQVTLSCSPISGHRSVSWYQQTPGQGLQFLFEYFSETQRNKGNFPGRFSGRQFSNSRSEMNVSTLELGDSALYLCASSLGGGATNEKLFFGSGTQLSVL.

The chain couples TRBV5-6 to TRBJ1-2; TRBD1 matches 11 bases. Per germline, CDR1 SGHDT and CDR2 YYEEEE. This CDR3 is built from 19 residues. The V segment lost 0 bases and the J segment 4 bases; nucleotides outside the gene matches: 14. The CDR3 DNA reads as TGTGCCAGCAGCTTGGATTATCGGACAGGGGGCATCGTCGGCTATGGCTACACCTTC. Translating gives CASSLDYRTGGIVGYGYTF.

The rearrangement joins TRBV27 to TRBJ2-2; D is uncertain. The CDR3 length is 14 residues. V lost 5 bases, J lost 6 bases, and 13 bases lay in between. Per the germline V gene, CDR1 is MNHEY and CDR2 is SMNVEV (reference sequence). The CDR3 DNA reads as TGTGCCAGCAGTCCCTTCCGAGGCGCCGGGGAGCTGTTTTTT. Its protein product is CASSPFRGAGELFF.

In nucleotides, the CDR3 is TGTGCCAGCAGCTCATCAGGTCGGACAGGCCCCGTAACCTACGAGCAGTACTTC. It encodes CASSSSGRTGPVTYEQYF. V usage is TRBV7-9 and J usage is TRBJ2-7; 7 nucleotides match TRBD1. This CDR3 comprises 18 residues. The V gene end was trimmed by 4 bases and the J gene end by 2 bases; junction bases not matched to a gene: 17. From germline, CDR1 is SEHNR and CDR2 FQNEAQ (reference sequence).

CDR3 in DNA: TGTGCCAGCAGTGCCCAGGGGGCTTCTAGGAGCTCCTACGAGCAGTACTTC. Residues: CASSAQGASRSSYEQYF. The V call is TRBV6-1, the J call TRBJ2-5; 8 bases map to TRBD1. The DNA end lines up better with TRBJ2-7; the J call may be wrong. The CDR3 contains 17 residues. Germline V gene data show CDR1 as MNHNS and CDR2 as SASEGT.

The V and J genes are TRBV6-6 and TRBJ1-6, with D possibly being TRBD1 (5 bases). Deletions cut 0 bases from V and 10 bases from J, with 10 bases between. Germline V gene sequence: CDR1 MNHNY, CDR2 SVGAGI (reference sequence). This CDR3 comprises 14 residues. Here the CDR3 DNA reads TGTGCCAGCAGTTACTCCAGGGTATACTCACCCCTCCACTTT. Amino acids: CASSYSRVYSPLHF.

This sequence joins TRBV28 and TRBJ1-6, with TRBD1 identical over 11 bases. V shed 5 bases and J 10 bases; nucleotides not matched to a gene: 4. The CDR3 extends over 14 amino acids. CDR1 and CDR2 (germline): MDHEN, SYDVKM. This chain's CDR3 is CASSRTGGESPLHF. The CDR3 DNA sequence: TGTGCCAGCAGTAGGACAGGGGGCGAATCACCCCTCCACTTT.

The rearrangement joins TRBV6-5 to TRBJ1-1; D is possibly TRBD1 (5 bases). This CDR3 is built from 14 residues. V was clipped by 6 bases and J by 1 base, with 12 bases between them. The germline V gene encodes CDR1 MNHEY and CDR2 SVGAGI. The CDR3 is CASSYSDRNTEAFF. CDR3 in DNA: TGTGCCAGCAGCTATTCCGACAGGAACACTGAAGCTTTCTTT.

The chain is built from TRBV6-5 and TRBJ1-5; D might be TRBD1 (5 bases). This CDR3 region has 13 residues. Deletions cut 6 bases from V and 7 bases from J, with 13 bases between. Germline assignment: CDR1 MNHEY and CDR2 SVGAGI. CDR3 DNA: TGTGCCAGCAGCCCCCAGACAGTCCAGCCCCAGCATTTT. It codes for CASSPQTVQPQHF.

The rearrangement joins TRBV9 to TRBJ2-6, with 8 nucleotides matching TRBD1. J was trimmed by 1 base and V by 2 bases; bases with no gene match: 8. The CDR3 totals 18 residues. The germline V gene has CDR1 SGDLS and CDR2 YYNGEE. The CDR3 DNA follows: TGTGCCAGCAGCGTGGCAGGGGGCCCCTCTTCTGGGGCCAACGTCCTGACTTTC. Translated: CASSVAGGPSSGANVLTF.

Ten or more counts support this clone. The V call is TRBV10-3, the J call TRBJ1-4; 7 bases are a match to TRBD1. With V trimmed by 6 bases and J by 5 bases, 6 bases remained unmatched. From germline, CDR1 is ENHRY and CDR2 SYGVKD. The CDR3 is 14 amino acids. The CDR3 reads CAIRKGAGNEKLFF. CDR3 DNA sequence: TGTGCCATCAGGAAGGGGGCGGGAAATGAAAAACTGTTTTTT.

This clone occurred a few times. The V gene is TRBV5-5, the J gene TRBJ2-2; 10 nucleotides match TRBD1. CDR1 is SGHKS, CDR2 YYEKEE, per germline (reference sequence). Trimming removed 4 bases from V and 5 bases from J; junction bases left unmatched: 2. The CDR3 covers 14 residues. The CDR3: CASSRGQGTGELFF. CDR3 DNA: TGTGCCAGCAGCCGGGGACAGGGGACCGGGGAGCTGTTTTTT.

The rearrangement links TRBV2 to TRBJ1-5; possible D gene TRBD1, 5 bases. The V end lost 3 bases, the J end lost 5 bases, and 14 bases lay between the germline ends. The CDR3 sequence is 15 residues long. Germline-derived CDR1 and CDR2 are SNHLY and FYNNEI. The CDR3 here is CASSDYDSSYQPQHF. The DNA of the CDR3 is TGTGCCAGCAGTGACTACGACAGCTCCTATCAGCCCCAGCATTTT.